This entry lists 29 T cell receptor beta chains sequenced from one sample in a study of CD8 T cells in Susac syndrome. Reverse transcription of roughly 0.5 to 1 ug RNA was performed with random hexamers. MiXCR was run by TCRdb on the immunoSEQ multiplex PCR reads, yielding one entry per CDR3 protein. This sample carries about 110,000 distinct CDR3 sequences, roughly 94% of them seen once, and the ten largest clones take around 0.41%. The sequenced sample was CD8+ T cells from PBMCs. These receptors were obtained from a human donor with Susac syndrome.

The rearrangement uses TRBV7-9 and TRBJ2-7; TRBD1 is a possible D gene (5 bases). Per the germline V gene, CDR1 is SEHNR and CDR2 is FQNEAQ (reference sequence). Trimming shortened V by 5 bases and J by 7 bases, and 15 bases separated the two germline ends. The CDR3 extends over 13 amino acids. CDR3: CASSGRQNQEQYF. The CDR3 DNA is TGTGCCAGCAGCGGTAGACAGAATCAGGAGCAGTACTTC.

The DNA of the CDR3 is TGTGCCAGCTCAGGGTTCCAAGAGACCCAGTACTTC. Protein product: CASSGFQETQYF. J is TRBJ2-5 and V is TRBV7-6; D possibly corresponds to TRBD1 (5 bases). Trimming took 8 bases from V and 1 from J, leaving 8 bases between them. CDR1 SGHVS and CDR2 FNYEAQ come from the germline V gene. This CDR3 comprises 12 residues.

The chain has TRBV14 and TRBJ1-1, with unresolved D. The V gene lost 2 bases and the J gene lost 6 bases, with 10 bases spanning the gap. The CDR3 spans 13 residues. CDR1 and CDR2 from the germline V gene are SGHDN and FVKESK. In nucleotides, the CDR3 is TGTGCCAGCAGCCAACTAAAAACGTCTGAAGCTTTCTTT. It codes for CASSQLKTSEAFF.

The rearrangement links TRBV23-1 to TRBJ2-5; D is unresolved. TRBV23-1 is designated an ORF whose function remains uncertain. The CDR3 is made up of 12 amino acids. The V gene lost 2 bases and the J gene lost 5 bases, with 6 bases spanning the gap. For the CDR3, the DNA is TGCGCCAGCAGTCAACCGCGGGAGACCCAGTACTTC. It specifies CASSQPRETQYF.

The genes are TRBV5-8 and TRBJ2-4; D not certain. Trimming pared 0 bases from V and 11 bases from J, leaving 0 bases between. The CDR3 sequence is 9 residues long. Germline loops: CDR1 SGHTS, CDR2 YDEGEE. CDR3 protein: CASSLVQYF. CDR3 DNA sequence: TGTGCCAGCAGCTTGGTTCAGTACTTC.

CDR3 nucleotides: TGTGCCAGCAGCATGACCGGGACGGTCTACAATGAGCAGTTCTTC. Its protein product is CASSMTGTVYNEQFF. The V call is TRBV9, the J call TRBJ2-1; D possibly uses TRBD1 or TRBD2 (5 bases each). The CDR3 has 15 residues. Trimming cost V 4 bases and J 3 bases, with 14 bases left between them. Per the germline V gene, CDR1 is SGDLS and CDR2 is YYNGEE.

The rearrangement links TRBV21-1 to TRBJ2-1; TRBD1 reflects the table's D call only, with no check against the DNA. TRBV21-1 corresponds to a pseudogene. This CDR3 contains 16 residues. The CDR3 reads CASSKSATGVYNEQFF. Here the CDR3 DNA reads TGTGCCAGCAGCAAATCCGCGACAGGGGTCTACAATGAGCAGTTCTTC.

This chain uses TRBV7-9 with TRBJ1-1; D is unclear. CDR1 SEHNR and CDR2 FQNEAQ come from the germline V gene (reference sequence). The CDR3 spans 11 residues. V gave up 8 bases and J gave up 1 base, with 5 bases separating them. CDR3 sequence: CASRPNTEAFF. The CDR3 nucleotides are TGTGCCAGCCGGCCGAACACTGAAGCTTTCTTT.

The chain is built from TRBV27 and TRBJ1-5; no definite D call. Germline V gene sequence: CDR1 MNHEY, CDR2 SMNVEV (reference sequence). Trimming cost V 4 bases and J 0 bases, with 4 bases left between them. This CDR3 is 13 amino acids long. DNA for the CDR3: TGTGCCAGCAGTTCTGGTAGCAATCAGCCCCAGCATTTT. Translating gives CASSSGSNQPQHF.

The gene calls are TRBV12-3 or TRBV12-4 and TRBJ2-7, with 8 bases lining up with TRBD1. The junction had 7 bases not matched to a gene; V was cut back by 3 bases and J by 0 bases. CDR3 length equals 16 residues. CDR3 region: CASSFRDRTLSYEQYF. The CDR3 DNA reads TGTGCCAGCAGTTTCAGGGACAGGACCCTCTCCTACGAGCAGTACTTC.

The chain employs TRBV4-1 and TRBJ1-6, with a possible D match to TRBD1 (6 bases). The CDR3 has 16 amino acids. V shed 1 base and J shed 5 bases, with 12 bases lying between them. Per the germline V gene, CDR1 is MGHRA and CDR2 is YSYEKL. CDR3 region: CASSQGQDRNNSPLHF. The CDR3 DNA reads as TGCGCCAGCAGCCAAGGACAGGATCGGAATAATTCACCCCTCCACTTT.

The rearrangement links TRBV21-1 to TRBJ2-1; the DNA was not compared with TRBD2, the D call given in the table. TRBV21-1 is flagged as a pseudogene. CDR3 length: 18 residues. CDR3: CASSKGGTSGANNNEQFF. The CDR3 nucleotides read TGTGCCAGCAGCAAAGGGGGGACTAGCGGGGCAAATAACAATGAGCAGTTCTTC.

The chain couples TRBV20-1 to TRBJ2-7, with 7 bases fitting TRBD1. Per the germline V gene, CDR1 is DFQATT and CDR2 is SNEGSKA (reference sequence). The V gene end was trimmed by 4 bases and the J gene end by 2 bases; junction bases not matched to a gene: 11. The CDR3 spans 15 residues. The CDR3 loop is CSANRLGQEPYEQYF. As DNA, the CDR3 is TGCAGTGCTAATCGGCTTGGACAGGAACCCTACGAGCAGTACTTC.

V is TRBV29-1 and J is TRBJ2-2; D is possibly TRBD1 (6 bases). Trimming took 6 bases from V and 1 from J, leaving 9 bases between them. Germline V CDR1 and CDR2: SQVTM, ANQGSEA. The CDR3 length is 13 residues. As DNA, the CDR3 is TGCAGCGTGGCGGACAGGAACACCGGGGAGCTGTTTTTT. The encoded protein is CSVADRNTGELFF.

The rearrangement uses TRBV3-1 and TRBJ1-2; D is perhaps TRBD1 (6 bases). Germline V gene sequence: CDR1 LGHDT, CDR2 YNNKEL (reference sequence). Trimming took off 1 base at V and 3 bases at J, with 12 bases between the two ends. This CDR3 region has 15 residues. The CDR3 nucleotides read TGTGCCAGCAGCCAAGGTGTGGGGGCGGACTATGGCTACACCTTC. Protein sequence: CASSQGVGADYGYTF.

The chain couples TRBV14 to TRBJ2-7; tentatively, D is TRBD1 (6 bases). V lost 1 base and J lost 3, with 25 bases in between. The CDR3 is 19 amino acids. Germline loops: CDR1 SGHDN, CDR2 FVKESK. The CDR3 bases are TGTGCCAGCAGCCAAGGAGGTCCGAGACAGGATTCCCCCCACTACGAGCAGTACTTC. Its protein is CASSQGGPRQDSPHYEQYF.

V is TRBV29-1 and J is TRBJ2-7; D is uncertain. Germline V CDR1 and CDR2: SQVTM, ANQGSEA. CDR3 length equals 12 residues. V was cut by 2 bases and J by 4 bases, with 9 bases left in between. CDR3 protein: CSVEKGRYEQYF. DNA of the CDR3: TGCAGCGTTGAAAAAGGGCGGTACGAGCAGTACTTC.

The chain recombines TRBV19 with TRBJ1-1; 7 bases align to TRBD1. The germline CDR1 and CDR2 sequences are LNHDA and SQIVND (reference sequence). J gave up 1 base and V 10 bases, and 9 bases lay outside the gene matches. This CDR3 comprises 14 residues. The CDR3 coding sequence is TGTGCCACTATCAGGGGGGGAGGGAACACTGAAGCTTTCTTT. Protein: CATIRGGGNTEAFF.

The V and J genes are TRBV9 and TRBJ2-7; TRBD2 aligns across 10 bases. With V trimmed by 3 bases and J by 6 bases, 6 bases remained unmatched. The germline V gene encodes CDR1 SGDLS and CDR2 YYNGEE. The CDR3 is made up of 14 amino acids. As DNA, the CDR3 is TGTGCCAGCAGCGCTAGCGGGGGCCCAGGCGAGCAGTACTTC. Its protein is CASSASGGPGEQYF.

The chain is built from TRBV12-3 or TRBV12-4 and TRBJ1-4, with unresolved D. V gave up 8 bases and J gave up 7 bases, with 14 bases separating them. CDR3 length: 13 residues. The CDR3 loop reads CASGLGEAEKLFF. The CDR3 DNA reads TGTGCCAGCGGCCTCGGGGAGGCTGAAAAACTGTTTTTT.

This clonotype was recorded only once. The V gene is TRBV7-9, the J gene TRBJ2-1, with D tentatively TRBD2 (6 bases). The germline gives CDR1 SEHNR, CDR2 FQNEAQ (reference sequence). V shed 1 base and J shed 1 base, with 17 bases lying between them. The CDR3 contains 18 residues. CDR3 in DNA: TGTGCCAGCAGCTTAGGTTTGTGGCAGGGAGGATCCTACAATGAGCAGTTCTTC. Translating gives CASSLGLWQGGSYNEQFF.

This clonotype has more than one count but fewer than ten. CDR3 sequence: CASSPGALNTEAFF. The CDR3 DNA is TGTGCCAGCAGTCCCGGGGCCCTGAACACTGAAGCTTTCTTT. The chain links TRBV27 to TRBJ1-1; weak D call: TRBD1 (5 bases). Germline lookup yields CDR1 MNHEY and CDR2 SMNVEV (reference sequence). Trimming stripped 5 bases from V and 0 bases from J, with 10 bases between. The CDR3 is 14 residues long.

The chain has TRBV12-3 or TRBV12-4 and TRBJ2-3; D may correspond to TRBD1 or TRBD2 (6 bases each). The CDR3 covers 15 residues. Trimming cost V 3 bases and J 0 bases, with 10 bases left between them. The CDR3 DNA is TGTGCCAGCAGTTTGTGGGGGGCTAGCACAGATACGCAGTATTTT. It specifies CASSLWGASTDTQYF.

This chain links TRBV11-2 with TRBJ2-7; the D is unclear. Between the trimmed V and J ends, which lost 3 bases and 3 bases, there was a span of 9 bases. Germline V gene data show CDR1 as SGHAT and CDR2 as FQNNGV. The CDR3 covers 13 residues. Written as DNA, the CDR3 is TGTGCCAGCAGCTTGACACCGGGCTACGAGCAGTACTTC. Translated, it gives CASSLTPGYEQYF.

The chain carries TRBV7-9 and TRBJ2-7; D gene unclear. V lost 3 bases, J lost 2 bases, and 11 bases lay in between. The V gene's germline CDR1 is SEHNR and CDR2 FQNEAQ (reference sequence). There are 14 residues in the CDR3. DNA for the CDR3: TGTGCCAGCAGCTTGCCCCTTCTCCCCTACGAGCAGTACTTC. This gives the protein CASSLPLLPYEQYF.

This sequence joins TRBV15 and TRBJ2-3; D not resolved. The CDR3 runs to 12 residues. Trimming removed 5 bases at V and 2 bases at J, with 5 bases between. From germline, CDR1 is LNHNV and CDR2 YYDKDF (reference sequence). DNA of the CDR3: TGTGCCACCAGCGACCACACAGATACGCAGTATTTT. This encodes CATSDHTDTQYF.

V gene TRBV6-2 or TRBV6-3 combines with J gene TRBJ2-2; D remains ambiguous. This CDR3 is built from 12 residues. Deletions cut 5 bases from V and 5 bases from J, with 6 bases between. In germline, CDR1 is MNHEY, CDR2 SVGEGT. This CDR3 reads CASSPWTGELFF. CDR3 sequence (DNA): TGTGCCAGCAGTCCCTGGACCGGGGAGCTGTTTTTT.

The DNA of the CDR3 is TGCAGTGCTAGCCCAGGGCCTCCCTCTGGAAACACCATATATTTT. Residues: CSASPGPPSGNTIYF. The chain links TRBV20-1 to TRBJ1-3, with D perhaps TRBD1 (5 bases). CDR1 is DFQATT and CDR2 is SNEGSKA in the germline V gene (reference sequence). The CDR3 sequence is 15 residues long. The germline V and J ends were trimmed by 3 bases and 0 bases, with 12 bases remaining between them.

The chain carries TRBV6-6 and TRBJ2-3, with TRBD2 identical over 7 bases. The CDR3 consists of 16 residues. The germline V gene has CDR1 MNHNY and CDR2 SVGAGI (reference sequence). Trimming took 0 bases from V and 6 from J; bases not matched to a gene: 9. This CDR3 is CASSYSAAGYSDTQYF. The CDR3 nucleotides are TGTGCCAGCAGTTACTCGGCAGCGGGGTACTCGGATACGCAGTATTTT.